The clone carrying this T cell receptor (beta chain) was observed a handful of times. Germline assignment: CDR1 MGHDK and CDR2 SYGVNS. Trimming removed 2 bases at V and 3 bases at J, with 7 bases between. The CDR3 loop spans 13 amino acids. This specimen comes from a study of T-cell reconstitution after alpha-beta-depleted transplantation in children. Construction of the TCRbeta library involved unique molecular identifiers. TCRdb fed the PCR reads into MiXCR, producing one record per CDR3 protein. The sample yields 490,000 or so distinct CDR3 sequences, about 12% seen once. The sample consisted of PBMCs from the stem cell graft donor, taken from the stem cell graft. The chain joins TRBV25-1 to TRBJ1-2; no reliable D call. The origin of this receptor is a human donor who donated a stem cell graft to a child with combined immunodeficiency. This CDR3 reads CASSEASHYGYTF. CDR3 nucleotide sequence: TGTGCCAGCAGTGAAGCGAGTCACTATGGCTACACCTTC.